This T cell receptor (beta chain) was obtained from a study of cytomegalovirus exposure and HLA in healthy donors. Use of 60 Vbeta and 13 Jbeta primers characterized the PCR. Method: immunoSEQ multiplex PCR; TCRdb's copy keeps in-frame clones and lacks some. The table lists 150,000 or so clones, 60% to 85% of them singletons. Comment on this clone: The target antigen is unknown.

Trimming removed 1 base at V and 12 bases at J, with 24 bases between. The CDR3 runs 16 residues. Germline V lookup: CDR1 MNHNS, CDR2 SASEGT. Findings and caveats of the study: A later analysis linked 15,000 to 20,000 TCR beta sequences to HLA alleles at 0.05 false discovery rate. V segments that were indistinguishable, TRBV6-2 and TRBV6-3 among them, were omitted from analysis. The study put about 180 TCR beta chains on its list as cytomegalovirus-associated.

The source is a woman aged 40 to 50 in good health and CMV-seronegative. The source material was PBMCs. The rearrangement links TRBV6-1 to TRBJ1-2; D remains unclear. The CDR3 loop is CASSEGAGAGGPRHTF. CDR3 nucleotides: TGTGCCAGCAGTGAAGGGGCGGGAGCAGGCGGCCCCAGGCACACCTTC.